This note documents a single T cell receptor (beta chain) sequence. This sample is part of a study of T cell responses to AZD1222 COVID-19 vaccine. Repertoires were generated with immunoSEQ multiplex PCR, while TCRdb's copy carries only in-frame clones and drops some. The sample lists 150,000 to 200,000 clones, about 92% occurring once. Germline assignment: CDR1 LNHDA and CDR2 SQIVND (reference sequence). The CDR3 totals 13 residues. Trimming took off 6 bases at V and 6 bases at J, with 15 bases between the two ends. The chain has TRBV19 and TRBJ2-7; D remains unclear. The sample in question was peripheral blood, obtained on day 0 of AZD1222 vaccination. This TCR was recovered from an adult in good health. The CDR3 nucleotides read TGTGCCAGTAGGGTTAACCCCAGTACCGAGCAGTACTTC. Translation: CASRVNPSTEQYF.